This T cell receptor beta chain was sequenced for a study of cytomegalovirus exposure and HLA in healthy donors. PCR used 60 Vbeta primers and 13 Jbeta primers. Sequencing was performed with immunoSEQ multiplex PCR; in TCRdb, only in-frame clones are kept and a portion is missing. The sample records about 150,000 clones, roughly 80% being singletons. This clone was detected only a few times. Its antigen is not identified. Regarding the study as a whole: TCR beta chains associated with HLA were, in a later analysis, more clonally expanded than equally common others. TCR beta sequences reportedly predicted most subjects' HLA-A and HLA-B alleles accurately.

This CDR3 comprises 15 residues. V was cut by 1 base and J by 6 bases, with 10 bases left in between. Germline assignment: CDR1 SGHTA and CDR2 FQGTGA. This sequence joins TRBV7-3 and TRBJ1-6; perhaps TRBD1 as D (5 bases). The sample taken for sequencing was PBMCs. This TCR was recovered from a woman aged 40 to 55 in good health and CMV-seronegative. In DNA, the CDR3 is TGTGCCAGCAGCTTAATAGTGGGGCTTAATTCACCCCTCCACTTT. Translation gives CASSLIVGLNSPLHF.